This is a list of T cell receptor beta chains from one sample in a study of human T cells and chemical hapten exposure. TCRdb fed the reads into MiXCR, producing one record per CDR3 protein. The sample records 120,000 or so distinct CDR3 sequences, around 8.5% being singletons. Sequencing was done on a sample of whole blood. These receptors all come from a human donor in good health. Some clones in this sample may be carry-over from other donors' samples. Both conserved end residues are part of each CDR3. The D gene is left open where the match is weak. Clone size is stated in some rows and not others, as once, few, many or a class when expanded.

j_call,clone_size,v_call,d_call,cdr3_nt,cdr3_aa
TRBJ1-2,.,TRBV11-2,TRBD1,TGTGCCAGCAGCTTTGGGACAGGGAAGTGCTATGGCTACACCTTC,CASSFGTGKCYGYTF
TRBJ2-7,many,TRBV6-6,TRBD1,TGTGCCAGCAGTTACTCGGGGACAGGGGGCTCCCAGGTTTTC,CASSYSGTGGSQVF
TRBJ1-4,few,TRBV20-1,.,TGCAGTGCTAGGACCGGGATTAATGAAAAACTGTTTTTT,CSARTGINEKLFF
TRBJ2-1,many,TRBV14,.,TGTGCCAGCAGCCAGGGGTTTGCCCGCTACAATGAGCAGTTCTTC,CASSQGFARYNEQFF
TRBJ2-7,few,TRBV25-1,.,TGTGCCAGCAGTGAATTAGACGTGGGGTCCCACGAGCAGTACTTC,CASSELDVGSHEQYF
TRBJ2-2,.,TRBV7-9,.,TGTGCCAGCAGCTGGACAACGAACACCGGGGAGCTGTTTTTT,CASSWTTNTGELFF
TRBJ1-2,few,TRBV11-2,TRBD1,TGTGCCAGCAGCTTTGGGACAGGGAAGAGCTATGGCTACACCTTC,CASSFGTGKSYGYTF
TRBJ2-7,many,TRBV29-1,.,TGCAGCGTTGGGGGCCTGGGGGAAAAATACGAGCAGTACTTC,CSVGGLGEKYEQYF
TRBJ1-2,few,TRBV4-3,.,TGCGCCAGCAGTCACGAGAGGGGGGAAGGCTACACCTTC,CASSHERGEGYTF
TRBJ2-1,.,TRBV15,TRBD2,TGTGCCACCAGCAGAGATCTGGCTAGCGGGACTTACAATGAGCAGTTCTTC,CATSRDLASGTYNEQFF
TRBJ1-4,many,TRBV27,TRBD1,TGTGCCAGCAGGTCCAGGGGGTCTTATGAAAAACTGTTTTTT,CASRSRGSYEKLFF
TRBJ1-1,many,TRBV6-2/TRBV6-3,.,TGTGCCAGCAGTTCCCCGAGAGCCTACACTGAAGCTTTCTTT,CASSSPRAYTEAFF
TRBJ2-7,few,TRBV9,TRBD1,TGTGCCAGCAGCGACACAGGGGGCTACGAGCAGTACTTC,CASSDTGGYEQYF
TRBJ2-7,many,TRBV7-9,.,TGTGCCAGCAGCTTAGGAACAGTCTACGAGCAGTACTTC,CASSLGTVYEQYF
TRBJ2-1,.,TRBV3-1,.,TGTGCCAGCAGCCAAGATCTAATAGGGGGGCACTACAATGAGCAGTTCTTC,CASSQDLIGGHYNEQFF
TRBJ2-5,many,TRBV3-1,TRBD2,TGTGCCAGCAGCACGACAGGACTAGCGGGAGGGAAAGAGACCCAGTACTTC,CASSTTGLAGGKETQYF
TRBJ1-2,many,TRBV29-1,TRBD1,TGCAGCGTTGCCACCGACAGGGGACCAACTGGCTACACCTTC,CSVATDRGPTGYTF
TRBJ2-7,few,TRBV5-6,TRBD1,TGTGCCAGCAGCTCGCCTGGACAGGTCTTCTCCTACGAGCAGTACTTC,CASSSPGQVFSYEQYF
TRBJ2-1,few,TRBV11-2,TRBD2,TGTGCCAGCAGCTTGAGAGGGACTAGCTTAGCTGATGAGCAGTTCTTC,CASSLRGTSLADEQFF
TRBJ1-1,many,TRBV3-1,TRBD1,TGTGCCAGCAGCCAGAAGGACAGGGGGGCTTTCTTT,CASSQKDRGAFF
TRBJ1-5,few,TRBV7-3,TRBD1,TGTGCCAGCAGCGAGGGGGCTGGTCAGCCCCAGCATTTT,CASSEGAGQPQHF
TRBJ1-6,many,TRBV14,.,TGTGCCAGCAGCCAAGAATCCAGGGGCAGTAATTCACCCCTCCACTTT,CASSQESRGSNSPLHF
TRBJ2-3,many,TRBV7-2,.,TGTGCCAGCAGCCGTGGTAGGGAAGGAGATACGCAGTATTTT,CASSRGREGDTQYF
TRBJ2-5,.,TRBV18,.,TGTGCCAGCTCACCACAAGGACAAAGGTTGGACCAGTACTTC,CASSPQGQRLDQYF
TRBJ2-7,.,TRBV5-1,.,TGCGCCAGCAGCTTCCGGGAAAGCTCCTACGAGCAGTACTTC,CASSFRESSYEQYF
TRBJ2-2,many,TRBV25-1,TRBD2,TGTGCCAGCAGTGACGGGAGGGACACCGGGGAGCTGTTTTTT,CASSDGRDTGELFF
TRBJ2-7,.,TRBV29-1,TRBD2,TGCAGCGTTGAGGGGACTAGCGGGACCTCCTACGAGCAGTACTTC,CSVEGTSGTSYEQYF
TRBJ2-6,few,TRBV19,.,TGTGCCAGTAGTATCTCGCCCGGGACTTCGCCCTCTGGGGCCAACGTCCTGACTTTC,CASSISPGTSPSGANVLTF
TRBJ2-1,.,TRBV20-1,TRBD1,TGCAGTGCTAGAGATTCGGAACAGGGGTGGAATGAGCAGTTCTTC,CSARDSEQGWNEQFF
TRBJ1-1,few,TRBV5-1,.,TGCGCCAGCAGCTTGATCGTGAACACTGAAGCTTTCTTT,CASSLIVNTEAFF
TRBJ1-3,many,TRBV6-5,.,TGTGCCACCGAGCCCTCCTCTGGAAACACCATATATTTT,CATEPSSGNTIYF
TRBJ2-2,.,TRBV12-3/TRBV12-4,.,TGTGCCAGCAGTTCGAGCGGGAACACCGGGGAGCTGTTTTTT,CASSSSGNTGELFF
TRBJ2-1,.,TRBV6-2/TRBV6-3,.,TGTGCCAGCAGTTACCTGGGGAATGGGAACAATGAGCAGTTCTTC,CASSYLGNGNNEQFF
TRBJ2-5,few,TRBV5-1,.,TGCGCCAGCAGCTTGTTTCAGAAAGAGACCCAGTACTTC,CASSLFQKETQYF
TRBJ1-1,few,TRBV6-6,TRBD1,TGTGCCAGCCGACAGGGGAACACTGAAGCTTTCTTT,CASRQGNTEAFF
TRBJ2-3,few,TRBV11-2,TRBD2,TGTGCCAGCAAATGGCTAGCGGGAACCGGCACAGATACGCAGTATTTT,CASKWLAGTGTDTQYF
TRBJ1-4,.,TRBV12-3/TRBV12-4,TRBD1,TGTGCCAGCAGTTTGGGAGGGGGCACACGTGAAAAACTGTTTTTT,CASSLGGGTREKLFF
TRBJ2-1,.,TRBV5-6,TRBD2,TGTGCCAGCTCCCTCCTAGCGGGGGGGACCAATGAGCAGTTCTTC,CASSLLAGGTNEQFF
TRBJ1-3,few,TRBV6-4,.,TGTGCCAGCAGTGAAAGGACGGGCGACTCTGGAAACACCATATATTTT,CASSERTGDSGNTIYF
TRBJ1-1,many,TRBV20-1,.,TGCAGTGCCCCCGTTGTATCGGGCACTGAAGCTTTCTTT,CSAPVVSGTEAFF
TRBJ2-5,few,TRBV7-2,.,TGTGCCAGCAGCTTAAGGGGGCCGCTAGCGGAGTACCAAGAGACCCAGTACTTC,CASSLRGPLAEYQETQYF
TRBJ1-5,.,TRBV6-2/TRBV6-3,TRBD1,TGTGCCAGCACCCCTACCGGGACAGGGAATCAGCCCCAGCATTTT,CASTPTGTGNQPQHF